The 26 T cell receptor beta chains given below trace back to one sample, sequenced in a study of blood T cell repertoires in COVID-19. Generated by immunoSEQ multiplex PCR, the TCRdb table keeps only in-frame clones and is missing some. The data show roughly 150,000 clones, 80% to 90% seen once. The specimen sequenced was peripheral blood. Receptor source: a woman aged 70-85 years who had recovered from COVID-19.

The chain combines TRBV5-6 with TRBJ1-4; no clear D gene. The CDR3 runs 14 residues. The ends were cut back, 4 bases at V and 0 bases at J, with 7 bases in the middle. CDR1 and CDR2 (germline): SGHDT, YYEEEE. The CDR3 here is CASSRVPTNEKLFF. The CDR3 nucleotides read TGTGCCAGCAGCCGGGTCCCAACTAATGAAAAACTGTTTTTT. Variable domain in full (rest from reference TRBV5-6 and TRBJ1-4): DAGVTQSPTHLIKTRGQQVTLRCSPKSGHDTVSWYQQALGQGPQFIFQYYEEEERQRGNFPDRFSGHQFPNYSSELNVNALLLGDSALYLCASSRVPTNEKLFFGSGTQLSVL.

V usage is TRBV6-2 or TRBV6-3 and J usage is TRBJ1-3; D is uncertain. Germline assignment: CDR1 MNHEY and CDR2 SVGEGT. The V end lost 2 bases, the J end lost 0 bases, and 5 bases lay between the germline ends. This CDR3 has 14 residues. The CDR3 is CASSYVSSGNTIYF. DNA of the CDR3: TGTGCCAGCAGTTACGTGAGCTCTGGAAACACCATATATTTT.

A note on this clone: The junction departs from germline at one end; a sequencing error may be responsible. The chain combines TRBV13 with TRBJ1-1, with 8 bases aligning to TRBD1. This CDR3 region has 16 residues. The germline V gene encodes CDR1 PRHDT and CDR2 FYEKMQ (reference sequence). CDR3 region: CASSSYSRQGNPEAFF. Here the CDR3 DNA reads TGTGCCAGCAGCTCCTACTCCCGACAGGGGAACCCTGAAGCTTTCTTT.

This clone was recorded once. This sequence joins TRBV4-3 and TRBJ2-4; 7 bases map to TRBD2. From germline, CDR1 is LGHNA and CDR2 YSLEER. Trimming took 0 bases from V and 7 from J; bases not matched to a gene: 12. The CDR3 spans 17 residues. The CDR3 loop is CASSQDWGGKVGNIQYF. Here the CDR3 DNA reads TGCGCCAGCAGCCAAGATTGGGGGGGGAAGGTGGGGAACATTCAGTACTTC.

As regards this clone: The identical CDR3 is also encoded by other nucleotide sequences in the sample. The rearrangement uses TRBV7-2 and TRBJ1-5, with TRBD1 identical over 9 bases. Germline CDR1 SGHTA, CDR2 FQGNSA. V shed 3 bases, J shed 2 bases, and the junction held 2 bases outside the gene matches. There are 15 residues in the CDR3. The DNA of the CDR3 is TGTGCCAGCAGCTTGGGACAGGGACGCAATCAGCCCCAGCATTTT. Protein: CASSLGQGRNQPQHF.

The rearrangement uses TRBV7-6 and TRBJ1-2; D gene ambiguous. This CDR3 has 15 amino acids. V gave up 2 bases and J gave up 4 bases, with 14 bases separating them. Germline lookup yields CDR1 SGHVS and CDR2 FNYEAQ. CDR3: CASSLRPREGYGYTF. The DNA for the CDR3 is TGTGCCAGCAGCTTACGGCCGCGGGAGGGCTATGGCTACACCTTC.

This clone was seen only a few times. V gene TRBV5-6 combines with J gene TRBJ1-1; the match to TRBD1 covers 7 bases. The CDR3 has 13 amino acids. The V and J ends lost 2 bases and 4 bases, in that order; junction bases with no gene match: 2. Germline V gene sequence: CDR1 SGHDT, CDR2 YYEEEE. The CDR3 DNA follows: TGTGCCAGCAGCTTATCAGGGGGCACTGAAGCTTTCTTT. As protein: CASSLSGGTEAFF.

The chain recombines TRBV3-1 (or the pseudogene TRBV3-2) with TRBJ2-1, with D unclear. V was trimmed by 5 bases and J by 1 base, leaving 9 bases between them. The CDR3 extends over 14 amino acids. CDR1 and CDR2 (germline): LGHDT, YNNKEL (reference sequence). CDR3 residues: CASSFLGSYNEQFF. DNA of the CDR3: TGTGCCAGCAGCTTCCTCGGTTCCTACAATGAGCAGTTCTTC.

The rearrangement links TRBV30 to TRBJ1-4, with 7 bases matching TRBD1. The length of the CDR3 is 16 residues. Germline lookup yields CDR1 GTSNPN and CDR2 SVGIG (reference sequence). V was clipped by 0 bases and J by 0 bases; unmatched bases: 4. The CDR3 loop is CAWSVPTGATNEKLFF. DNA for the CDR3: TGTGCCTGGAGTGTCCCTACAGGGGCAACTAATGAAAAACTGTTTTTT.

The rearrangement joins TRBV7-2 to TRBJ2-5, with D tentatively TRBD1 (5 bases). Germline V gene sequence: CDR1 SGHTA, CDR2 FQGNSA. The CDR3 runs 14 residues. Between the trimmed V and J ends, which lost 4 bases and 2 bases, there was a span of 11 bases. CDR3 loop: CASSWQGSQETQYF. CDR3 nucleotide sequence: TGTGCCAGCAGCTGGCAGGGCAGTCAAGAGACCCAGTACTTC.

The V gene is TRBV5-4, the J gene TRBJ1-3; tentatively, D is TRBD1 (5 bases). This CDR3 contains 14 residues. The V end lost 4 bases, the J end lost 7 bases, and 15 bases lay between the germline ends. Germline V gene lookup returns CDR1 SGHNT and CDR2 YYREEE (reference sequence). The CDR3 bases are TGTGCCAGCAGCGCAGGGATTAACGGGAACACCATATATTTT. Encoded protein: CASSAGINGNTIYF.

The table lists this clone with a few counts. This chain joins TRBV30 and TRBJ2-5; D gene unclear. CDR3 size: 15 residues. V was clipped by 1 base and J by 0 bases, with 12 bases between them. Per germline, CDR1 GTSNPN and CDR2 SVGIG (reference sequence). CDR3 amino acids: CAWSALTPYQETQYF. The CDR3 bases are TGTGCCTGGAGTGCTCTGACTCCGTACCAAGAGACCCAGTACTTC. Together with reference TRBV30 and TRBJ2-5, the CDR3 gives the full variable domain: SQTIHQWPATLVQPVGSPLSLECTVEGTSNPNLYWYRQAAGRGLQLLFYSVGIGQISSEVPQNLSASRPQDRQFILSSKKLLLSDSGFYLCAWSALTPYQETQYFGPGTRLLVL.

This rearrangement joins TRBV7-3 to TRBJ2-1, with 9 bases matching TRBD2. Germline-derived CDR1 and CDR2 are SGHTA and FQGTGA. There are 15 residues in the CDR3. V trimming: 4 bases; J trimming: 9 bases; junction bases outside the gene matches: 10. CDR3: CASSSEAGGVGEQFF. The CDR3 DNA sequence: TGTGCCAGCAGCTCCGAAGCGGGAGGAGTGGGTGAGCAGTTCTTC. The full variable domain, with the rest looked up from reference TRBV7-3 and TRBJ2-1, is GAGVSQTPSNKVTEKGKYVELRCDPISGHTALYWYRQSLGQGPEFLIYFQGTGAADDSGLPNDRFFAVRPEGSVSTLKIQRTERGDSAVYLCASSSEAGGVGEQFFGPGTRLTVL.

CDR3 residues: CASSLARQPTGELFF. The CDR3 DNA sequence: TGTGCCAGCAGCTTAGCCCGACAACCCACCGGGGAGCTGTTTTTT. V and J are TRBV11-2 and TRBJ2-2; D ambiguous. Germline V lookup: CDR1 SGHAT, CDR2 FQNNGV. This CDR3 has 15 amino acids. V was clipped by 1 base and J by 4 bases, with 10 bases between them.

The V gene is TRBV20-1, the J gene TRBJ2-7; unclear D gene. Germline CDR1 and CDR2: DFQATT and SNEGSKA (reference sequence). The CDR3 contains 11 residues. Trimming took 6 bases from V and 5 from J, leaving 11 bases between them. DNA of the CDR3: TGCAGTGCCCCAGGTGTCGACGAGCAGTACTTC. Amino acid sequence: CSAPGVDEQYF.

V and J are TRBV5-1 and TRBJ1-5; no definite D call. V was pared by 0 bases and J by 7 bases, with 20 bases between. Germline V gene data show CDR1 as SGHRS and CDR2 as YFSETQ. The CDR3 contains 17 residues. The CDR3 DNA is TGCGCCAGCAGCTTGGGTTCAGGCCCCAGTCATGGACAGCCCCAGCATTTT. Translating it yields CASSLGSGPSHGQPQHF.

The V gene is TRBV6-5, the J gene TRBJ1-2; 9 bases map to TRBD1. The trim removed 8 bases at V and 8 bases at J, leaving 12 bases unmatched. Per the germline V gene, CDR1 is MNHEY and CDR2 is SVGAGI. The CDR3 has 14 amino acids. CDR3 nucleotide sequence: TGTGCCAGCCAACCGGGACAGGGCGCGGGGGGCTACACCTTC. Its protein is CASQPGQGAGGYTF.

J is TRBJ1-1 and V is TRBV5-1; D is perhaps TRBD1 (6 bases). CDR3 length equals 14 residues. The V end lost 0 bases, the J end lost 6 bases, and 12 bases lay between the germline ends. Germline values: CDR1 SGHRS, CDR2 YFSETQ. In nucleotides, the CDR3 is TGCGCCAGCAGCTTGGGGGCAGGGGTGGCTGAAGCTTTCTTT. Translation gives CASSLGAGVAEAFF.

This clone was picked up one time. The rearrangement joins TRBV3-1 (or the pseudogene TRBV3-2) to TRBJ2-3; 10 positions agree with TRBD2. Germline values: CDR1 LGHDT, CDR2 YNNKEL (reference sequence). With 7 bases clipped from V and 1 base from J, the junction kept 11 bases outside the gene matches. The CDR3 is 17 residues long. In nucleotides, the CDR3 is TGTGCCAGCATGCCAGCTAGCGGGAGCGGTGGCACAGATACGCAGTATTTT. This translates into CASMPASGSGGTDTQYF.

The genes are TRBV4-2 and TRBJ2-5; 9 bases are shared with TRBD2. Germline-derived CDR1 and CDR2 are LGHNA and YNFKEQ. V lost 4 bases, J lost 2 bases, and 11 bases stayed unmatched. This CDR3 region has 17 residues. DNA of the CDR3: TGTGCCAGCAGCCCCGGGGGGCGGGAGGGCCGGCAAGAGACCCAGTACTTC. It is translated as CASSPGGREGRQETQYF.

The rearrangement joins TRBV10-1 to TRBJ1-5, with TRBD1 matching 11 bases. The germline CDR1 and CDR2 sequences are WNHNN and SYGVQD (reference sequence). CDR3 length equals 16 residues. Trimming took 3 bases from V and 7 from J; bases not matched to a gene: 8. The CDR3 region has the DNA TGCGCCAGCAGTGACCGTTGGACAGGGGGCCTACAGCCCCAGCATTTT. Amino acids: CASSDRWTGGLQPQHF.

This chain joins TRBV15 and TRBJ2-1, with D possibly TRBD1 on 6 matching bases. CDR3 length equals 14 residues. V lost 4 bases and J 5 bases, leaving 12 bases between the germline ends. Germline assignment: CDR1 LNHNV and CDR2 YYDKDF (reference sequence). The CDR3, as DNA: TGTGCCACCAGCACCAAGACAGGTCACAATGAGCAGTTCTTC. This translates into CATSTKTGHNEQFF.

The chain recombines TRBV5-5 with TRBJ2-7, with D maybe TRBD2 (6 bases). The germline V gene has CDR1 SGHKS and CDR2 YYEKEE (reference sequence). Deletions cut 0 bases from V and 0 bases from J, with 16 bases between. The CDR3 totals 17 residues. The CDR3 region has the DNA TGTGCCAGCAGCTTGGGAGGAGGGCTAGCTGGCTCCTACGAGCAGTACTTC. Residues: CASSLGGGLAGSYEQYF.

The V call is TRBV9, the J call TRBJ1-5; TRBD1 matches 10 bases. The V gene's germline CDR1 is SGDLS and CDR2 YYNGEE. The CDR3 loop spans 15 amino acids. The J segment lost 3 bases and the V segment lost 3 bases, leaving 3 bases of the junction unmatched. Here the CDR3 reads CASSEGQGFNQPQHF. The CDR3 nucleotides are TGTGCCAGCAGCGAGGGACAGGGGTTCAATCAGCCCCAGCATTTT.

The V and J genes are TRBV5-4 and TRBJ2-3; D gene ambiguous. Trimming stripped 0 bases from V and 0 bases from J, with 8 bases between. The CDR3 is 15 amino acids. Germline values: CDR1 SGHNT, CDR2 YYREEE (reference sequence). This chain's CDR3 is CASSLAVASTDTQYF. CDR3 sequence (DNA): TGTGCCAGCAGCTTGGCTGTGGCTAGCACAGATACGCAGTATTTT.

The V call is TRBV6-6, the J call TRBJ2-3, with TRBD2 matching over 9 bases. This CDR3 is 15 amino acids long. Germline values: CDR1 MNHNY, CDR2 SVGAGI (reference sequence). V lost 3 bases to trimming and J lost 4 bases; unmatched junction nucleotides: 5. The CDR3 here is CASSYGGGAADTQYF. The CDR3 DNA reads TGTGCCAGCAGTTATGGCGGGGGGGCTGCAGATACGCAGTATTTT.